This record looks at one TCR beta chain sequence and its context. It has no known antigen specificity. Base qualities are not provided; no much larger clone lies one nucleotide away. The germline V gene (reference sequence) sets CDR1 to LNHDA and CDR2 to SQIVND. Counted from cysteine to phenylalanine, this CDR3 has 16 amino acids. Only the CDR3 DNA is retained, 48 bases long and in frame from the first base. V sheds 5 bases and J sheds 0 bases, leaving 16 bases between their ends. The time point label for this specimen denotes: baseline before first vaccination. Vaccinee samples came from UK trials COV001 and COV002, including a single-blind randomized controlled phase 2/3 trial of AZD1222 (ChAdOx1 nCoV-19) in healthy adults. For TCRbeta chain sequencing, PBMC samples were collected from trial participants at day 0 and at day 28 after the second dose. The CDR3 regions of human TCRbeta chains were analyzed by immunosequencing. As for how the authors treated the data: TCRs in the repertoires were compared against a reference library of SARS-CoV-2-specific TCRs that had been generated with the MIRA antigen-specificity platform. Breadth was defined as the fraction of unique TCRs that were SARS-CoV-2-associated. Depth was defined as the fraction of total T cells that were SARS-CoV-2-associated. Using the MIRA data, every spike-specific TCR was mapped to the spike region that the TCR reacted to and assigned to either a CD4 or a CD8 class. Log10-transformed breadth and depth values were compared by one-way ANOVA with Sidak's multiple comparisons tests. TCRdb provides this immuneACCESS table in a form limited to in-frame rearrangements. Some clones are lacking; in checked studies, under half of them reflect an unresolved V gene, and why the rest are absent is not known. The V and J calls and the clone size are those of that table, but D and trimming were determined from the DNA. The sample table lists roughly 90,000 clones, approximately 86% of them with a count of one. Of the sample, 5% to 6.5% falls within the top ten clones.

This entry is derived from a study of T cell responses to AZD1222 COVID-19 vaccine (TCRdb year 2021). Regarding the complete study: AZD1222 recipients with second doses at about 4 weeks or about 12 weeks were pooled, because spike-specific TCR depth and breadth did not differ between schedules. A total of around 240 trial participants underwent TCR sequencing, of whom roughly 210 had received two doses of AZD1222 and some 25 had received two doses of the MenACWY control vaccine. Trial participants were enrolled into age subgroups of 18-55, 56-69 and 70-plus years, which contained approximately 150, 30 and 60 TCR-sequenced participants, respectively.

The investigation overall reported the following: In the small 56-69-year group, the increase in depth fell short of significance, most likely because of low power. Most participants were white British and females outnumbered males, and the authors suggested that clonal diversity may have been underestimated. Conclusions about previously exposed vaccinees are limited because only five to seven AZD1222 recipients were SARS-CoV-2 seropositive at baseline. Because no samples from the day 14 peak response were available, repertoires could be characterized only after the peak T cell response. After two AZD1222 doses, spike-specific TCR breadth and depth were significantly higher than at day 0 and than in MenACWY recipients. Reportedly, almost half of the unique spike-specific TCRs recognized epitopes lying outside the regions that are mutated in the B.1.351 and B.1.1.7 variants. The vaccine-associated CD4 TCRs covered the entire spike protein, and the dominant responses fell in regions 160-218 and 743-854.

Specimen: peripheral blood, collected on day 0 of AZD1222 vaccination. The receptor comes from an adult in good health. This sequence uses TRBV19 and TRBJ1-1; the D region possibly corresponds to TRBD1 (6 bases align). The DNA is TGTGCCAGTAGTGTCGGGACACACCTTCTGAACACTGAAGCTTTCTTT. The encoded protein is CASSVGTHLLNTEAFF.